The 18 T cell receptor beta chains given below trace back to one sample, sequenced in a study of T cells in Graves' hyperthyroidism and ophthalmopathy. RNA transcripts served as the template for amplifying TCR beta CDR3 regions. Initially, a first-round RT-PCR of the TCR CDR3 employed the HTBI primer set. One entry per CDR3 protein results from TCRdb running MiXCR on the multiplex PCR reads. This sample has about 740,000 distinct CDR3 sequences, with approximately 14% found just once. What was sequenced was blood. Source of these receptors: a woman between 18 and 30 years old with Graves' hyperthyroidism.

In its sample, this clonotype was seen a few times. This chain links TRBV29-1 with TRBJ1-1; D unresolved. Germline-derived CDR1 and CDR2 are SQVTM and ANQGSEA. V shed 7 bases and J shed 1 base, with 4 bases lying between them. This CDR3 is built from 10 residues. CDR3 DNA sequence: TGCAGCGCTCAGAACACTGAAGCTTTCTTT. It encodes CSAQNTEAFF.

This clonotype was seen ten or more times. The chain carries TRBV18 and TRBJ2-7; D gene unclear. This CDR3 region has 13 residues. Germline CDR1 and CDR2: KGHSH and LQKENI. V shed 6 bases and J shed 3 bases, with 12 bases lying between them. The CDR3 region is CASSPAQDYEQYF. The CDR3 region has the DNA TGTGCCAGCTCCCCAGCTCAGGACTACGAGCAGTACTTC. Full variable domain (rest looked up from reference TRBV18 and TRBJ2-7): NAGVMQNPRHLVRRRGQEARLRCSPMKGHSHVYWYRQLPEEGLKFMVYLQKENIIDESGMPKERFSAEFPKEGPSILRIQQVVRGDSAAYFCASSPAQDYEQYFGPGTRLTVT.

This clonotype was seen at least ten times. V is TRBV28 and J is TRBJ2-1, with 10 bases identical to TRBD2. Germline V gene sequence: CDR1 MDHEN, CDR2 SYDVKM. The ends lost 4 bases at V and 9 bases at J; junction bases unmatched: 9. The length of the CDR3 is 15 residues. This chain's CDR3 is CASSYVGTSEGEQFF. CDR3 nucleotides: TGTGCCAGCAGTTATGTGGGGACTAGCGAGGGTGAGCAGTTCTTC.

This clonotype appeared a few times. The V and J genes are TRBV6-1 and TRBJ2-5; D may be TRBD2 (6 bases). Trimming shortened V by 0 bases and J by 1 base, and 9 bases separated the two germline ends. The length of the CDR3 is 15 residues. CDR1 and CDR2 (germline): MNHNS, SASEGT. Here the CDR3 DNA reads TGTGCCAGCAGTGAAGCTAGCGGCCGCCAAGAGACCCAGTACTTC. It translates to CASSEASGRQETQYF.

This clonotype was picked up many times. The J gene is TRBJ1-1, the V gene TRBV19, with D perhaps TRBD1 (6 bases). Germline assignment: CDR1 LNHDA and CDR2 SQIVND (reference sequence). There are 13 residues in the CDR3. Between the trimmed V and J ends, which lost 8 bases and 2 bases, there was a span of 12 bases. The CDR3 loop reads CASAQGRNTEAFF. In DNA, the CDR3 is TGTGCCAGTGCACAGGGTCGTAACACTGAAGCTTTCTTT.

The CDR3 region is CASSSTGTKEETQYF. As DNA, the CDR3 is TGTGCCAGCAGTTCAACCGGGACTAAAGAAGAGACCCAGTACTTC. The J gene is TRBJ2-5, the V gene TRBV27; 7 bases are a match to TRBD2. V lost 4 bases to trimming and J lost 3 bases; unmatched junction nucleotides: 8. The germline V gene has CDR1 MNHEY and CDR2 SMNVEV (reference sequence). The CDR3 totals 15 residues.

J is TRBJ2-5 and V is TRBV5-6, with TRBD2 matching over 10 bases. CDR1 is SGHDT and CDR2 is YYEEEE in the germline V gene. The CDR3 contains 19 residues. J lost 2 bases, V lost 0 bases, and 13 bases had no gene match. The CDR3 sequence is CASSLEGSGRVVGQETQYF. CDR3 sequence (DNA): TGTGCCAGCAGCTTGGAGGGCAGCGGGAGGGTTGTTGGGCAAGAGACCCAGTACTTC.

This clonotype was seen many times. The V gene is TRBV12-3 or TRBV12-4, the J gene TRBJ1-1; no reliable D call. V was shortened by 6 bases and J by 2 bases, with 13 bases between the two germline ends. The CDR3 has 14 amino acids. This chain's CDR3 is CASSDDAYNTEAFF. Written as DNA, the CDR3 is TGTGCCAGCAGCGACGACGCATACAACACTGAAGCTTTCTTT.

This clonotype came up many times. J is TRBJ1-5 and V is TRBV18; no clear D gene. The CDR3 spans 19 residues. In germline, CDR1 is KGHSH, CDR2 LQKENI. V lost 5 bases, J lost 0 bases, and 23 bases lay in between. In nucleotides, the CDR3 is TGTGCCAGCTCATCCTCCACAGCAGGAGCAGTCGGTAGCAATCAGCCCCAGCATTTT. This sequence encodes CASSSSTAGAVGSNQPQHF.

This clonotype was seen many times. V is TRBV29-1 and J is TRBJ2-1, with 9 positions matching TRBD1. Germline assignment: CDR1 SQVTM and CDR2 ANQGSEA. This CDR3 has 14 amino acids. With V trimmed by 7 bases and J by 8 bases, 12 bases remained unmatched. DNA for the CDR3: TGCAGCGCCCGGGACAGGGTAGGTGGCGATGAGCAGTTCTTC. It codes for CSARDRVGGDEQFF.

A few counts support this clonotype. The gene calls are TRBV10-3 and TRBJ1-5; D gene ambiguous. CDR1 is ENHRY, CDR2 SYGVKD, per germline. The V end lost 0 bases, the J end lost 10 bases, and 16 bases lay between the germline ends. The CDR3 has 15 amino acids. CDR3 DNA: TGTGCCATCAGTGAGTCGACTTTTTCGGTCAGCCCCCAGCATTTT. Its translation is CAISESTFSVSPQHF.

This clonotype showed up many times. The chain is built from TRBV6-2 or TRBV6-3 and TRBJ1-2, with 11 bases matching TRBD1. From germline, CDR1 is MNHEY and CDR2 SVGEGT. The CDR3 is 18 amino acids. The V segment lost 2 bases and the J segment 3 bases; nucleotides outside the gene matches: 11. The chain's CDR3 is CASSYDPDRGLGDYGYTF. The CDR3 DNA follows: TGTGCCAGCAGTTACGATCCGGACAGGGGGCTCGGTGACTATGGCTACACCTTC.

The chain joins TRBV20-1 to TRBJ1-2; the D gene is possibly TRBD1 (6 bases). Germline V gene data show CDR1 as DFQATT and CDR2 as SNEGSKA (reference sequence). The CDR3 runs to 15 residues. V lost 3 bases and J lost 4, with 18 bases in between. Written as DNA, the CDR3 is TGCAGTGCTAGGTGGACAGCCTTGCCCCGCTATGGCTACACCTTC. Translation gives CSARWTALPRYGYTF.

The chain employs TRBV4-3 and TRBJ1-1; D is undetermined. Germline V gene lookup returns CDR1 LGHNA and CDR2 YSLEER. Trimming pared 4 bases from V and 1 base from J, leaving 16 bases between. The CDR3 is made up of 16 amino acids. The CDR3 reads CASSRLTGTSNTEAFF. The CDR3 DNA follows: TGCGCCAGCAGCCGACTGACGGGCACCTCGAACACTGAAGCTTTCTTT.

This clonotype was detected ten times or more. V is TRBV6-2 or TRBV6-3 and J is TRBJ2-7, with D maybe TRBD1 (6 bases). The germline V and J ends were trimmed by 6 bases and 2 bases, with 20 bases remaining between them. This CDR3 region has 16 residues. Per germline, CDR1 MNHEY and CDR2 SVGEGT. The CDR3, as DNA: TGTGCCAGCAGACCCACGACGACAGGACGTCCCTACGAGCAGTACTTC. The encoded protein is CASRPTTTGRPYEQYF.

This clonotype has a handful of counts. The genes are TRBV2 and TRBJ2-6, with D possibly being TRBD1 (6 bases). Germline values: CDR1 SNHLY, CDR2 FYNNEI. Trimming pared 2 bases from V and 0 bases from J, leaving 11 bases between. CDR3 length: 17 residues. This CDR3 reads CASSEPRGSSGANVLTF. As DNA, the CDR3 is TGTGCCAGCAGTGAACCCAGGGGATCCTCTGGGGCCAACGTCCTGACTTTC.

This clonotype occurred many times. This chain links TRBV12-3 or TRBV12-4 with TRBJ2-1, with TRBD2 matching over 11 bases. The CDR3 loop spans 17 amino acids. Trimming cost V 5 bases and J 10 bases; bases outside gene matches: 16. The CDR3 sequence is CASSPAGTSGVINEQFF. The CDR3 coding sequence is TGTGCCAGCAGTCCCGCCGGGACTAGCGGCGTAATAAACGAGCAGTTCTTC.

The sample holds many counts of this clonotype. The chain uses TRBV28 and TRBJ1-4, with TRBD1 matching over 8 bases. This CDR3 spans 18 amino acids. Germline CDR1 reads MDHEN; CDR2 reads SYDVKM. The V segment lost 6 bases and the J segment 8 bases; nucleotides outside the gene matches: 20. CDR3 bases: TGTGCCAGCAGCCGACTCTTTACTCCGGGACAGGAGAGGGAAAAACTGTTTTTT. This gives the protein CASSRLFTPGQEREKLFF.